This passage covers 6 T cell receptor beta chains from one sample sequenced in a study of T cells expressing NK-cell markers (dated by TCRdb to 2020 to 2021). Library preparation was by 5' RACE. The sample was run on an Illumina HiSeq 2000. TCRdb reprocessed the reads and assigns one entry to each CDR3 protein sequence, leaving out DNA. For this sample, the table gives 500,000 to 600,000 distinct CDR3 sequences. Roughly 3.4% of the sample rests with the top ten. Material: blood T cells: a sorted CD56 or NKG2C T cell subset, CD4+ or CD8+ T cells, or bulk PBMC T cells (not recorded which). These receptors were obtained from a man between 18 and 29 years old in good health. Donor details come from another sample of the same person, matched by shared clones.

V is TRBV7-2 and J is TRBJ2-4; checking the TCRdb D call of TRBD1 is not possible without DNA. The CDR3 loop spans 13 amino acids. Looked up from germline, CDR1 is SGHTA and CDR2 is FQGNSA. This chain's CDR3 is CASSTSWGNIQYF.

The chain is built from TRBV6-1 and TRBJ2-1; the TRBD2 assignment by TCRdb is unverifiable without DNA. Germline V gene sequence: CDR1 MNHNS, CDR2 SASEGT. The CDR3 loop spans 18 amino acids. The CDR3 here is CASTPRRRGRGRYNEQFF.

V usage is TRBV7-2 and J usage is TRBJ2-1; TCRdb indicates TRBD2, and absent DNA this call remains unverified. CDR3 length: 16 residues. The germline gives CDR1 SGHTA, CDR2 FQGNSA. CDR3 region: CASSLASGISYNEQFF.

The chain combines TRBV18 with TRBJ1-1; checking the TCRdb D call of TRBD1 is not possible without DNA. CDR3 length: 12 residues. In germline, CDR1 is KGHSH, CDR2 LQKENI. The CDR3: CASSDRNGEAFF.

This chain uses TRBV12-3 or TRBV12-4 with TRBJ2-1; TCRdb reports TRBD1, a call that lacks DNA to check it against. The CDR3 totals 16 residues. CDR3 sequence: CASSLSERQGGNEQFF.

This chain joins TRBV28 and TRBJ2-7. CDR1 and CDR2 (germline): MDHEN, SYDVKM. The CDR3 runs 13 residues. CDR3 sequence: CASSLWGRGEQYF. The full variable domain, its missing parts supplied by reference TRBV28 and TRBJ2-7, is DVKVTQSSRYLVKRTGEKVFLECVQDMDHENMFWYRQDPGLGLRLIYFSYDVKMKEKGDIPEGYSVSREKKERFSLILESASTNQTSMYLCASSLWGRGEQYFGPGTRLTVT.